This T cell receptor beta chain was obtained from a study of shared clonotypes between healthy human individuals. In the original processing: Junction-only immunoSEQ sequences carried no quality scores, so filtering differed. The protocol was immunoSEQ multiplex PCR, while the TCRdb copy is restricted to in-frame clones and leaves out a portion. V, J and clone size reflect that table, while D and trimming were determined from the DNA. The data hold roughly 480,000 clones, with roughly 85% observed a single time. From germline, CDR1 is LNHDA and CDR2 SQIVND (reference sequence). Germline trimming cut 6 bases from V and 0 bases from J; bases unmatched to any gene: 2. The CDR3 is 13 residues long.

The rearrangement links TRBV19 to TRBJ2-7, with 7 nucleotides matching TRBD2. The clonotype comes from a woman between 40 and 55 years old in good health. Some clones in this sample may be carry-over from other donors' samples. Sequencing was performed on PBMCs. CDR3 DNA sequence: TGTGCCAGTAGAGGGAGGGGCTCCTACGAGCAGTACTTC. This gives the protein CASRGRGSYEQYF.